The clone carrying this T cell receptor beta chain was seen more than once but under ten times. Its antigen remains unidentified. This entry belongs to a study of T-cell memory formation after mild COVID-19. Findings and caveats of the study: Clones that contracted from day 15 to 85 were balanced CD4/CD8, while later expanders leaned CD4+.

The V end lost 7 bases, the J end lost 5 bases, and 20 bases lay between the germline ends. The CDR3 is 14 residues long. Germline CDR1 is SQVTM and CDR2 is ANQGSEA. One entry per CDR3 protein results from TCRdb running MiXCR on the 5' RACE reads. The sample shows some 200,000 distinct CDR3 sequences, about a fifth of them seen only once. The sequence came from an adult woman who had mild COVID-19 (a few samples of this study predate the infection). Cell type and time point are not known. The sequenced sample consisted of PBMCs or a T cell subset sorted from them (not recorded which). This chain joins TRBV29-1 and TRBJ2-5; perhaps TRBD1 as D (6 bases). CDR3 residues: CSAPTSDSLETQYF. In DNA, the CDR3 is TGCAGCGCCCCAACGTCGGACAGCCTTGAGACCCAGTACTTC.